The T cell receptor (beta chain) under discussion was sequenced for a study of T cells after somatic rescue of genetic block. The data were produced by immunoSEQ multiplex PCR, yet TCRdb's version contains in-frame clones alone and is incomplete. The profile shows roughly 55,000 clones, approximately 96% of them singletons. The CDR3 loop spans 13 amino acids. V was clipped by 6 bases and J by 4 bases; unmatched bases: 4. CDR1 is MNHEY and CDR2 is SVGAGI in the germline V gene. The sample taken for sequencing was peripheral blood mononuclear cells (PBMCs). V and J are TRBV6-5 and TRBJ1-2; 8 positions agree with TRBD1. The sequence was obtained from a child under two years old. The CDR3 region is CASRPGTGYGYTF. Here the CDR3 DNA reads TGTGCCAGCAGACCGGGGACAGGCTATGGCTACACCTTC.